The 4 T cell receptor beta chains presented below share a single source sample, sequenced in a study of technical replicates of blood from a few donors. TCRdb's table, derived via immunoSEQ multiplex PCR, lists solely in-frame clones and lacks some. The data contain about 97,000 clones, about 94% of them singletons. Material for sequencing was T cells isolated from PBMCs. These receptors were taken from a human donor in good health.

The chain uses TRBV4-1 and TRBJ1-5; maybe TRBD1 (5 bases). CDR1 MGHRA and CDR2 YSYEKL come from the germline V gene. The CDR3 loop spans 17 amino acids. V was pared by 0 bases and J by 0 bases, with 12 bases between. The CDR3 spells CASSQDSRAYSNQPQHF. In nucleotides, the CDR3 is TGCGCCAGCAGCCAAGATAGCAGGGCCTATAGCAATCAGCCCCAGCATTTT.

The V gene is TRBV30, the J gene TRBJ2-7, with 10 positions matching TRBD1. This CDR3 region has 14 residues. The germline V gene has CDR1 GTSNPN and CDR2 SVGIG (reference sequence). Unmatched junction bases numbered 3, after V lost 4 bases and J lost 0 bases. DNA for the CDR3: TGTGCCTGGATTCGGACAGGGGGCTCCTACGAGCAGTACTTC. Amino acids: CAWIRTGGSYEQYF.

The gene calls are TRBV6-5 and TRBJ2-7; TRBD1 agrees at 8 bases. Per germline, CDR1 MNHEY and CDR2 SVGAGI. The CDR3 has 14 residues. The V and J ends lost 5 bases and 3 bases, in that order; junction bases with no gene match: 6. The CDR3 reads CASSARTGNYEQYF. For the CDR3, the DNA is TGTGCCAGCAGTGCGCGGACAGGGAACTACGAGCAGTACTTC.

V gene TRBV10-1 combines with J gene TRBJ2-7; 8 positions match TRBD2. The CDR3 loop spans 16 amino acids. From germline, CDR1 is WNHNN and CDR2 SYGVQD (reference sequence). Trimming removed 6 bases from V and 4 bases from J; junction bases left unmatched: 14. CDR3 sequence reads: CASREQGSGRKYEQYF. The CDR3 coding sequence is TGCGCCAGCAGGGAGCAGGGGAGCGGGAGAAAGTACGAGCAGTACTTC.